Sequencing of this T cell receptor (beta chain) was carried out in a study of T cells in Graves' hyperthyroidism and ophthalmopathy (dated by TCRdb to the late 2010s). Notes on the research overall: Peripheral blood was sampled at the time of initial diagnosis, prior to any treatment. In about six Graves' hyperthyroidism patients, the study also compared T-cell repertoires from thyroid tissue with T-cell repertoires from blood. For training and testing, the approximately 92 patients in the discovery cohort were randomly divided in a 7:3 ratio. The paper describes TCR Vbeta CDR3 sequencing of 120 to 150 peripheral blood samples, made up of about 40 ophthalmopathy patients, 70 to 75 hyperthyroidism patients and roughly 17 progressor patients. Following sampling, methimazole starting at 30 mg daily was given to hyperthyroidism patients, and high-dose intravenous methylprednisolone was given to ophthalmopathy patients. Prospective prediction of ophthalmopathy was tested in an independent validation cohort consisting of 18 to 20 hyperthyroidism patients and some 15 patients who later progressed to ophthalmopathy. TCR V-J signatures able to tell the groups apart were searched for in a discovery cohort of 90 to 100 patients, of whom 43 had Graves' ophthalmopathy and roughly 58 had stable Graves' hyperthyroidism. Summary of the overall study and its limitations: Ophthalmopathy was separated from stable hyperthyroidism by a 13 V-J signature model, with roughly 88% sensitivity and 81% to 82% specificity obtained in cross-validation and 80%/75% obtained in testing. In validation, the model predicted progression to ophthalmopathy a median of around 6.5 months before onset, with about 67% sensitivity and roughly 73% specificity. Most expanded thyroid clonotypes (frequency above 0.001) were also found in blood, which suggests that blood repertoires may mirror thyroid immune responses. No statistical method was used to set the sample size in advance, and investigators knew the group allocation.

A note on this clonotype: The specificity of this receptor is unknown. The sample holds no much larger clone one base away, and base qualities are not on file.

Based on the germline V gene, the CDR1 and CDR2 sequences are SGDLS and YYNGEE. Clipping removes 3 bases from V and 0 bases from J, with 3 as the unmatched junction base count. From its cysteine to its phenylalanine, the CDR3 spans 15 amino acids. Left in the record is the CDR3 DNA by itself, 45 bases read in frame from the first base. Ophthalmopathy patients had moderately to severely active disease, with a Clinical Activity Score of 3 or more, a NOSPECS grade of 4 or more, and a disease duration of less than 3 months. Exclusion was applied to patients with uncontrolled infections, other autoimmune diseases, pregnancy or lactation. Diagnoses were based on clinical symptoms, serum thyroxine and TRAb, thyroid ultrasound and orbital computed tomography. PBMCs were separated from 10 ml of fresh peripheral blood using Ficoll-Paque density gradient centrifugation. Total RNA was extracted using Trizol reagent, and RNA quality was assessed on an Agilent 2100 Bioanalyzer.

The TCR beta CDR3 regions were amplified from RNA transcripts. The first round of RT-PCR for the TCR CDR3 was performed with the HTBI primer set and the Qiagen OneStep RT-PCR kit. A second multiplex PCR round built the libraries, followed by size selection and purification. Paired-end sequencing of the libraries was performed with 100 bp reads on an Illumina HiSeq2000. The authors processed their data as follows. SOAPnuke was used to process the raw data, throwing out any read that contained adapters or uncalled bases, had a mean Phred below 15, or lacked an exact constant-primer or identifier match. COPE v1.2.5 was used to merge the high-quality paired reads, and each unique nucleotide sequence was defined as a clonotype. Clonotypes were aligned to IMGT TRBV, TRBD and TRBJ reference segments using MiTCR v1.1. Only V-J combinations with frequency above 0.0001, covering about 99% of repertoires, were analysed. A TCS score was defined as the ratio between F50 (clonal expansion) and ExV (chaos), using BLOSUM62-based TCRdist between CDR3 peptides within each V-J. Welch's t-statistics and random forest reduced just over 500 V-J features to roughly 13, which were used in a naive Bayes classifier (R e1071). The public reads were run again by TCRdb, first through fastp at Q25 and then through MiXCR, and only productive beta chains were kept. Every distinct CDR3 protein forms one entry, paired with its most common genes and DNA. TCRdb's processing, not the authors' own work, is the source of the V and J calls. In this sample the table shows about 640,000 distinct CDR3 sequences, less than 25% of which occur a single time. About 35% of the sample is in the top ten clones.

Sequenced: blood. The clonotype comes from a man aged 25 to 45 with Graves' ophthalmopathy. The V and J segments used are TRBV9 and TRBJ1-3, and 7 junctional nucleotides match TRBD1. CDR3 protein: CASSAGDSSGNTIYF. In nucleotides, the sequence is TGTGCCAGCAGCGCTGGGGACAGCTCTGGAAACACCATATATTTT.